Reported below is one T cell receptor beta chain. These data come from a study of PD-1 blockade in classical Hodgkin lymphoma. Only in-frame clones appear in the TCRdb table, and some are missing; sequencing was by immunoSEQ multiplex PCR. The sample lists about 4,200 clones; about 87% were seen once. The patients all showed relapse after autologous stem cell transplantation, while their brentuximab vedotin exposure varied. Purification of CD4+ T cells from thawed PBMCs was achieved by magnetic negative selection. CDR3 length: 13 residues. Germline values: CDR1 SGDLS, CDR2 YYNGEE. Deletions cut 3 bases from V and 0 bases from J, with 6 bases between.

The V gene is TRBV9, the J gene TRBJ1-1; unclear D gene. The TCR comes from a human donor with classical Hodgkin lymphoma. The material sequenced was CD4+ T cells from blood, taken at baseline. The CDR3 here is CASSASMNTEAFF. The CDR3 coding sequence is TGTGCCAGCAGCGCTTCGATGAACACTGAAGCTTTCTTT. The variable domain in full, completed from reference TRBV9 and TRBJ1-1, reads DSGVTQTPKHLITATGQRVTLRCSPRSGDLSVYWYQQSLDQGLQFLIQYYNGEERAKGNILERFSAQQFPDLHSELNLSSLELGDSALYFCASSASMNTEAFFGQGTRLTVV.